This T cell receptor (beta chain) was captured in a study of T cells in narcolepsy. As to this clone: Its specificity is unknown. Mismatch with germline at one junction end may stem from a read error.

Some clones are missing from TCRdb's copy, which holds only in-frame ones; the method was immunoSEQ multiplex PCR. Here the sample spans some 35,000 clones, roughly four fifths being singletons. Study results and limitations: Some memory CD4+ repertoires had no autoreactive clone sequences. Blood of same and different patients, but not healthy controls, reportedly held recurring autoreactive clonotypes.

Sequencing was carried out using CD45RA- memory CD4+ T cells from PBMCs. The TCR comes from a human donor with narcolepsy.

The CDR3 is CASTLHQDVSEQYF. The CDR3 bases are TGTGCCAGCACTTTACACCAAGACGTGAGCGAGCAGTACTTC. The genes are TRBV28 and TRBJ2-7; D is unclear. This CDR3 region has 14 residues. CDR1 is MDHEN, CDR2 SYDVKM, per germline.